Below, 14 T cell receptor beta chains from the same sample are listed, as sequenced in a study of blood T cell repertoires in COVID-19. Only in-frame clones appear in the TCRdb table, and some are missing; sequencing was by immunoSEQ multiplex PCR. The profile shows some 89,000 clones, over 70% of them singletons. Sequencing input: peripheral blood. Every receptor here comes from a man between 60 and 75 years old with acute or convalescent COVID-19.

This clone was counted once. The rearrangement links TRBV5-5 to TRBJ1-3; D is undetermined. Germline V lookup: CDR1 SGHKS, CDR2 YYEKEE (reference sequence). V lost 4 bases, J lost 3 bases, and 17 bases lay in between. This CDR3 spans 16 amino acids. CDR3 nucleotides: TGTGCCAGCAGCGTAGCCTATGCGGGTTTTGGAAACACCATATATTTT. It yields the protein CASSVAYAGFGNTIYF. The complete variable domain, with remaining parts taken from reference TRBV5-5 and TRBJ1-3, reads DAGVTQSPTHLIKTRGQQVTLRCSPISGHKSVSWYQQVLGQGPQFIFQYYEKEERGRGNFPDRFSARQFPNYSSELNVNALLLGDSALYLCASSVAYAGFGNTIYFGEGSWLTVV.

This rearrangement joins TRBV12-3 or TRBV12-4 to TRBJ1-2, with TRBD1 matching 8 bases. The CDR3 has 13 amino acids. The trim removed 3 bases at V and 4 bases at J, leaving 1 base unmatched. The CDR3 DNA sequence: TGTGCCAGCAGTTTGGGGACAGGCTATGGCTACACCTTC. The encoded protein is CASSLGTGYGYTF.

The V and J genes are TRBV6-2 or TRBV6-3 and TRBJ2-2; D possibly corresponds to TRBD1 (6 bases). Trimming removed 7 bases at V and 3 bases at J, with 15 bases between. This CDR3 spans 15 amino acids. CDR1 and CDR2 (germline): MNHEY, SVGEGT. This CDR3 is CASTPARGYTGELFF. DNA of the CDR3: TGTGCCAGCACCCCCGCCAGGGGCTACACCGGGGAGCTGTTTTTT.

To note about this clone: At the DNA level, this CDR3 is encoded by other sequences in the same sample as well. The chain uses TRBV30 and TRBJ1-1; D remains unclear. In germline, CDR1 is GTSNPN, CDR2 SVGIG (reference sequence). V lost 4 bases, J lost 3 bases, and 6 bases lay in between. CDR3 length: 11 amino acids. The CDR3 reads CAWKRDTEAFF. CDR3 nucleotides: TGTGCCTGGAAGCGAGACACTGAAGCTTTCTTT. Full variable domain (outside the CDR3, taken from reference TRBV30 and TRBJ1-1): SQTIHQWPATLVQPVGSPLSLECTVEGTSNPNLYWYRQAAGRGLQLLFYSVGIGQISSEVPQNLSASRPQDRQFILSSKKLLLSDSGFYLCAWKRDTEAFFGQGTRLTVV.

This clone has just a few counts. This chain links TRBV6-8 with TRBJ1-3, with D unclear. V lost 0 bases and J 0 bases, leaving 18 bases between the germline ends. This CDR3 has 19 residues. The germline V gene encodes CDR1 MNHGY and CDR2 SAAAGT. CDR3 protein: CASSYSSLHKSNSGNTIYF. DNA of the CDR3: TGTGCCAGCAGTTACTCTTCTTTGCACAAGTCAAACTCTGGAAACACCATATATTTT.

This clone has just a few counts. The chain is built from TRBV9 and TRBJ1-6; 11 bases align to TRBD1. The CDR3 runs 16 residues. Germline lookup yields CDR1 SGDLS and CDR2 YYNGEE. Trimming at V came to 0 bases and at J to 9 bases, leaving 5 bases not matched to a gene. This CDR3 is CASSVGRTGGGSPLHF. CDR3 sequence (DNA): TGTGCCAGCAGCGTAGGCCGGACAGGGGGCGGTTCACCCCTCCACTTT.

The chain uses TRBV2 and TRBJ1-6, with 7 nucleotides matching TRBD1. V shed 7 bases and J 5 bases; nucleotides not matched to a gene: 8. CDR1 is SNHLY and CDR2 is FYNNEI in the germline V gene. CDR3 length equals 15 residues. The CDR3 sequence: CASTSWGTDNSPLHF. CDR3 sequence (DNA): TGTGCCAGCACCTCATGGGGGACAGATAATTCACCCCTCCACTTT. The complete variable domain, with remaining parts taken from reference TRBV2 and TRBJ1-6, reads EPEVTQTPSHQVTQMGQEVILRCVPISNHLYFYWYRQILGQKVEFLVSFYNNEISEKSEIFDDQFSVERPDGSNFTLKIRSTKLEDSAMYFCASTSWGTDNSPLHFGNGTRLTVT.

The CDR3 bases are TGTGCCAGCAAGGAGACAGGGGGCTCCACCGGGGAGCTGTTTTTT. Translated, it gives CASKETGGSTGELFF. This chain connects TRBV2 to TRBJ2-2; 10 bases match TRBD1. Trimming took 7 bases from V and 4 from J; bases not matched to a gene: 6. This CDR3 is built from 15 residues. The germline CDR1 and CDR2 sequences are SNHLY and FYNNEI. Full variable domain (rest looked up from reference TRBV2 and TRBJ2-2): EPEVTQTPSHQVTQMGQEVILRCVPISNHLYFYWYRQILGQKVEFLVSFYNNEISEKSEIFDDQFSVERPDGSNFTLKIRSTKLEDSAMYFCASKETGGSTGELFFGEGSRLTVL.

The genes are TRBV3-1 (or the pseudogene TRBV3-2) and TRBJ2-7, with TRBD2 identical over 15 bases. The CDR3 contains 18 residues. The germline V gene has CDR1 LGHDT and CDR2 YNNKEL (reference sequence). Trimming at V came to 3 bases and at J to 3 bases, leaving 9 bases not matched to a gene. The CDR3 is CASSQDWTSGGGSYEQYF. CDR3 DNA sequence: TGTGCCAGCAGCCAGGACTGGACTAGCGGGGGGGGTAGCTACGAGCAGTACTTC.

The chain links TRBV5-8 to TRBJ1-1; D may be TRBD1 (6 bases). Germline V CDR1 and CDR2: SGHTS, YDEGEE. There are 13 residues in the CDR3. V lost 5 bases and J lost 4, with 12 bases in between. The CDR3 nucleotides are TGTGCCAGCAGTTTAGGGGGTCTCACTGAAGCTTTCTTT. Translating it yields CASSLGGLTEAFF.

The chain joins TRBV27 to TRBJ2-3, with 8 bases lining up with TRBD2. In germline, CDR1 is MNHEY, CDR2 SMNVEV (reference sequence). The V gene end was trimmed by 0 bases and the J gene end by 4 bases; junction bases not matched to a gene: 9. This CDR3 spans 17 amino acids. The chain's CDR3 is CASSLSGVAGRADTQYF. DNA for the CDR3: TGTGCCAGCAGTTTATCGGGGGTAGCGGGACGGGCAGATACGCAGTATTTT.

The chain carries TRBV6-5 and TRBJ1-1; the D is unclear. Germline assignment: CDR1 MNHEY and CDR2 SVGAGI. The V end lost 5 bases, the J end lost 4 bases, and 17 bases lay between the germline ends. The CDR3 extends over 15 amino acids. Written as DNA, the CDR3 is TGTGCCAGCAGTCTAACGGGAAGTGCAGGCACTGAAGCTTTCTTT. It codes for CASSLTGSAGTEAFF.

This rearrangement joins TRBV9 to TRBJ2-7, with D possibly TRBD1 on 6 matching bases. This CDR3 comprises 14 residues. Looked up from germline, CDR1 is SGDLS and CDR2 is YYNGEE. The germline V and J ends were trimmed by 1 base and 2 bases, with 10 bases remaining between them. CDR3 region: CASSVSDRPYEQYF. CDR3 DNA sequence: TGTGCCAGCAGCGTATCCGACAGGCCCTACGAGCAGTACTTC.

This CDR3 reads CASSLAGLANGDTQYF. The CDR3 DNA sequence: TGTGCCAGCAGCTTAGCGGGACTGGCTAATGGAGATACGCAGTATTTT. The chain links TRBV7-2 to TRBJ2-3, with TRBD2 as a possible D gene (6 bases). V was cut by 0 bases and J by 5 bases, with 15 bases left in between. The germline gives CDR1 SGHTA, CDR2 FQGNSA. The CDR3 has 16 residues.